This T cell receptor (beta chain) was recovered during a study of CD8 T cells in Susac syndrome. CDR1 and CDR2 from the germline V gene are SNHLY and FYNNEI. CDR3 size: 14 residues. The ends were cut back, 8 bases at V and 3 bases at J, with 16 bases in the middle. A quantity of about 0.5 to 1 ug RNA underwent reverse transcription using random hexamers. MiXCR, run by TCRdb on the immunoSEQ multiplex PCR reads, gives a single entry per CDR3 protein. The sample has over 65,000 distinct CDR3 sequences, roughly 91% seen once. V and J are TRBV2 and TRBJ2-5; D is possibly TRBD1 (5 bases). The sample comprised CD4+ T cells from PBMCs. This TCR was recovered from a human donor with Susac syndrome. CDR3 coding DNA: TGTGCCAGCGGCGGTGCGACAGATAAAGAGACCCAGTACTTC. This gives the protein CASGGATDKETQYF.